This is a list of T cell receptor beta chains from one sample in a study of CD8 T cells in Susac syndrome. TCRdb re-derived calls from the immunoSEQ multiplex PCR reads in MiXCR, one entry per CDR3 protein. The sample includes 90,000 to 110,000 distinct CDR3 sequences, roughly 95% of them seen just once. Source material: CD4+ T cells from PBMCs. The receptors were gathered from a human donor in good health. Each CDR3 is given with its conserved first and last residue. A D gene is named only where the DNA matches it firmly. Size is stated for part of the rows, as once, few or many counts, or as a class when the clone is expanded.

. | TRBJ2-2 | . | TRBV28 | CASSLDHRAAGELFF | TGTGCCAGCAGTTTAGATCACAGGGCGGCCGGGGAGCTGTTTTTT
. | TRBJ2-7 | TRBD2 | TRBV6-1 | CASSPVGSGRGDEQYF | TGTGCCAGCAGTCCGGTGGGTAGCGGGAGGGGTGACGAGCAGTACTTC
. | TRBJ1-6 | . | TRBV28 | CASSLSSSPLHF | TGTGCCAGCAGCCTGAGTAGTTCACCCCTCCACTTT
. | TRBJ1-1 | TRBD1 | TRBV5-1 | CASSPSPGQREAFF | TGCGCCAGCAGCCCGTCTCCGGGACAGCGGGAAGCTTTCTTT
. | TRBJ1-5 | TRBD1 | TRBV25-1 | CASSDNRGSNQPQHF | TGTGCCAGCAGTGACAACAGGGGGAGCAATCAGCCCCAGCATTTT
. | TRBJ1-5 | . | TRBV19 | CASRGEINSNQPQHF | TGTGCCAGTAGGGGAGAAATTAATAGCAATCAGCCCCAGCATTTT
. | TRBJ2-2 | TRBD2 | TRBV4-2 | CASSQDSSGRVGELFF | TGTGCCAGCAGCCAAGATTCGAGCGGGAGGGTCGGGGAGCTGTTTTTT
. | TRBJ1-3 | . | TRBV5-4 | CASGTGNTIYF | TGTGCCAGCGGGACGGGAAACACCATATATTTT
once | TRBJ1-6 | . | TRBV27 | CASSLETFNSPLHF | TGTGCCAGCAGTTTGGAAACCTTCAATTCACCCCTCCACTTT
. | TRBJ2-7 | TRBD1 | TRBV5-6 | CASSAGQGVYEQYF | TGTGCCAGCAGCGCGGGACAGGGGGTCTACGAGCAGTACTTC
once | TRBJ1-5 | TRBD1 | TRBV20-1 | CSAHGQGREQPQHF | TGCAGTGCTCACGGACAGGGGCGGGAGCAGCCCCAGCATTTT
. | TRBJ1-4 | . | TRBV12-3/TRBV12-4 | CASRRSEKLFF | TGTGCCAGCAGAAGGAGTGAAAAACTGTTTTTT
. | TRBJ2-7 | . | TRBV30 | CAWSVWKGASYEQYF | TGTGCCTGGAGTGTATGGAAGGGAGCGTCCTACGAGCAGTACTTC
. | TRBJ2-5 | TRBD1 | TRBV5-1 | CASSWTGGLAETQYF | TGCGCCAGCAGCTGGACAGGGGGCCTGGCTGAGACCCAGTACTTC
. | TRBJ1-1 | TRBD1 | TRBV5-4 | CASNVKQGALPEAFF | TGTGCCAGCAACGTGAAGCAGGGGGCCCTACCTGAAGCTTTCTTT
. | TRBJ2-4 | . | TRBV25-1 | CASSSGLAKNIQYF | TGTGCCAGCAGTTCAGGGCTAGCCAAAAACATTCAGTACTTC
. | TRBJ1-1 | . | TRBV5-1 | CASSFAAGVNTEAFF | TGCGCCAGCAGCTTTGCAGCAGGTGTGAACACTGAAGCTTTCTTT
. | TRBJ1-6 | . | TRBV12-3/TRBV12-4 | CASNRDNNSPLHF | TGTGCCAGCAACAGGGACAATAATTCACCCCTCCACTTT
. | TRBJ1-1 | . | TRBV7-9 | CASSLDREAFF | TGTGCCAGCAGCTTAGACAGAGAAGCTTTCTTT
. | TRBJ2-4 | TRBD2 | TRBV5-4 | CASSLAETSGNIQYF | TGTGCCAGCAGCTTGGCCGAGACTAGCGGAAACATTCAGTACTTC
. | TRBJ2-2 | . | TRBV24-1 | CATSADPGRSGELFF | TGTGCCACCAGCGCCGACCCTGGGAGGTCCGGGGAGCTGTTTTTT
. | TRBJ1-2 | . | TRBV29-1 | CSVEDLGTRRGYTF | TGCAGCGTTGAAGATCTTGGGACAAGGCGGGGCTACACCTTC
. | TRBJ2-1 | TRBD2 | TRBV3-1 | CASSQLSGRTYNEQFF | TGTGCCAGCAGCCAACTTAGCGGGAGGACCTACAATGAGCAGTTCTTC
. | TRBJ2-7 | . | TRBV7-9 | CASSFRQDPNYEQYF | TGTGCCAGCAGCTTTAGACAGGACCCCAACTACGAGCAGTACTTC
. | TRBJ2-5 | TRBD2 | TRBV6-5 | CASSYYIGASGGKETQYF | TGTGCCAGCAGTTACTATATCGGCGCTAGCGGGGGGAAAGAGACCCAGTACTTC
. | TRBJ2-7 | . | TRBV25-1 | CASSELDKGGEQYF | TGTGCCAGCAGTGAACTGGACAAAGGGGGGGAGCAGTACTTC
. | TRBJ2-3 | . | TRBV10-3 | CAISAIAGGDTQYF | TGTGCCATCAGTGCGATAGCCGGAGGGGATACGCAGTATTTT
. | TRBJ2-4 | TRBD1 | TRBV7-9 | CASSFGQGGNIQYF | TGTGCCAGCAGCTTTGGACAGGGCGGAAACATTCAGTACTTC
. | TRBJ2-7 | . | TRBV6-6 | CASSYKRDEQYF | TGTGCCAGCAGTTACAAAAGGGACGAGCAGTACTTC
. | TRBJ1-6 | TRBD1 | TRBV5-1 | CASGPGQGYSPLHF | TGCGCCAGCGGCCCCGGACAGGGGTATTCACCCCTCCACTTT